The rows below give T cell receptor beta chains drawn from one sample of a study of blood T cell repertoires in COVID-19. Measured with immunoSEQ multiplex PCR; TCRdb has only the in-frame clones, and not every one. Of about 370,000 clones detected, 85% to 90% appear once; the ten largest clones hold approximately 1%. Material: PBMCs or T cells enriched from blood (not recorded which). These receptors all come from a man aged 18-30 years who had recovered from COVID-19. The CDR3 runs from the conserved cysteine through the conserved F or W. The order of the fields is J gene, V gene, CDR3 protein.

j_call: TRBJ2-5; v_call: TRBV5-1; cdr3_aa: CASSLNYDVARETQYF
j_call: TRBJ2-2; v_call: TRBV6-5; cdr3_aa: CASTAGTANTGELFF
j_call: TRBJ2-7; v_call: TRBV4-2; cdr3_aa: CASSQGSRGNSYEQYF
j_call: TRBJ2-7; v_call: TRBV27; cdr3_aa: CASSSPGTGTYEQYF
j_call: TRBJ2-5; v_call: TRBV2; cdr3_aa: CASSKEGHLQETQYF
j_call: TRBJ1-5; v_call: TRBV19; cdr3_aa: CASCIRGSQPQHF
j_call: TRBJ2-7; v_call: TRBV11-2; cdr3_aa: CASSLVAAGAEYYEQYF
j_call: TRBJ1-1; v_call: TRBV29-1; cdr3_aa: CSVILGALNTEAFF
j_call: TRBJ1-4; v_call: TRBV2; cdr3_aa: CASRAGQPNEKLFF
j_call: TRBJ1-4; v_call: TRBV19; cdr3_aa: CASNTRGLVNEKLFF
j_call: TRBJ1-6; v_call: TRBV19; cdr3_aa: CASTDRQNSPLHF
j_call: TRBJ1-5; v_call: TRBV4-1; cdr3_aa: CASSQTGQDYIGNQPQHF
j_call: TRBJ1-1; v_call: TRBV12-3/TRBV12-4; cdr3_aa: CASSPVLAFF
j_call: TRBJ1-2; v_call: TRBV4-1; cdr3_aa: CASSQAGQGSYGYTF
j_call: TRBJ2-1; v_call: TRBV7-9; cdr3_aa: CASTPGSDEQFF
j_call: TRBJ1-5; v_call: TRBV25-1; cdr3_aa: CASSETGLGQPQHF
j_call: TRBJ1-6; v_call: TRBV15; cdr3_aa: CATSRDRSLGLSYNSPLHF
j_call: TRBJ2-7; v_call: TRBV11-2; cdr3_aa: CASSRSSSEQYF
j_call: TRBJ1-1; v_call: TRBV12-5; cdr3_aa: CASGTTGLSGAFF
j_call: TRBJ2-7; v_call: TRBV7-8; cdr3_aa: CASSLQNSYEQYF
j_call: TRBJ1-6; v_call: TRBV5-1; cdr3_aa: CASSSGTGGRSPLHF
j_call: TRBJ2-1; v_call: TRBV9; cdr3_aa: CASSVVSTSGDNEQFF
j_call: TRBJ1-2; v_call: TRBV7-9; cdr3_aa: CASSLAQDTYGYTF